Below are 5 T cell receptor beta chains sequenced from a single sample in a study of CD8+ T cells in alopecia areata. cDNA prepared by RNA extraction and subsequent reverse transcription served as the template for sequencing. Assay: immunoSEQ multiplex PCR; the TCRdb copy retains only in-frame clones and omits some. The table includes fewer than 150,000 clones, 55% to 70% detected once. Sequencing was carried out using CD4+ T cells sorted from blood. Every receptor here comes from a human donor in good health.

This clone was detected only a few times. The CDR3 here is CASSRGVSSGGTEAFF. The CDR3 DNA follows: TGTGCCAGCAGTAGGGGCGTATCAAGTGGAGGCACTGAAGCTTTCTTT. The V gene is TRBV7-9, the J gene TRBJ1-1, with a tentative D call TRBD1 (5 bases). The CDR3 totals 16 residues. CDR1 is SEHNR and CDR2 is FQNEAQ in the germline V gene (reference sequence). Trimming took 6 bases from V and 4 from J, leaving 21 bases between them.

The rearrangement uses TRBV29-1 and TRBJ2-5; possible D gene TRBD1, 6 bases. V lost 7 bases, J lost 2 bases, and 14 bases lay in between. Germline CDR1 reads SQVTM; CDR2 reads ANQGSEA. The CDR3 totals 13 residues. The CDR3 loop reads CSGGPGQQETQYF. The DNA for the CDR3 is TGCAGCGGGGGGCCGGGACAACAAGAGACCCAGTACTTC. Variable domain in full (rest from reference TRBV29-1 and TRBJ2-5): SAVISQKPSRDICQRGTSLTIQCQVDSQVTMMFWYRQQPGQSLTLIATANQGSEATYESGFVIDKFPISRPNLTFSTLTVSNMSPEDSSIYLCSGGPGQQETQYFGPGTRLLVL.

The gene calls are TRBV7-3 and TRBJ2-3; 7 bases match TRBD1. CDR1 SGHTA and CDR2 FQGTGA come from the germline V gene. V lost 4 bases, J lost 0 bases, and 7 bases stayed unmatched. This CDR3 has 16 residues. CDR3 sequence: CASSSTGPKSTDTQYF. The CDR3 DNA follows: TGTGCCAGCAGCTCGACAGGGCCCAAAAGCACAGATACGCAGTATTTT.

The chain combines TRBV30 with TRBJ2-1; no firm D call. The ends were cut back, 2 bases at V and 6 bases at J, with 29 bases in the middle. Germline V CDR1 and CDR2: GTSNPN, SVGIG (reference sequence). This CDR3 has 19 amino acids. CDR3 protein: CAWSKTSYRPTEKPNEQFF. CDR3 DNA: TGTGCCTGGAGTAAAACGTCCTATCGCCCGACGGAGAAACCCAATGAGCAGTTCTTC.

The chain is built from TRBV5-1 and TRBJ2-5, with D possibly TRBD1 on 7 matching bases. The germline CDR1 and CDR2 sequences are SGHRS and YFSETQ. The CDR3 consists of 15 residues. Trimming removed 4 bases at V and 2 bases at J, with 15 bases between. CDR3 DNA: TGCGCCAGCAGCCTCGCGGGACAGCCTCAAGAGACCCAGTACTTC. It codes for CASSLAGQPQETQYF.